A single sample is the source of the 30 T cell receptor beta chains below, sequenced in a study of blood T cell repertoires in COVID-19. Sequencing was performed with immunoSEQ multiplex PCR; in TCRdb, only in-frame clones are kept and a portion is missing. Among under 300,000 clones listed, 75% to 90% were seen once. The sample consisted of peripheral blood. The source of these receptors is a man in his 60s who had recovered from COVID-19.

The V and J genes are TRBV28 and TRBJ1-5, with TRBD1 identical over 10 bases. Germline trimming cut 5 bases from V and 6 bases from J; bases unmatched to any gene: 10. Germline V lookup: CDR1 MDHEN, CDR2 SYDVKM. CDR3 length: 16 amino acids. CDR3 sequence (DNA): TGTGCCAGCAGTCCGCGGACAGGGGGAATTGGTCAGCCCCAGCATTTT. Its translation: CASSPRTGGIGQPQHF. Variable domain in full (rest from reference TRBV28 and TRBJ1-5): DVKVTQSSRYLVKRTGEKVFLECVQDMDHENMFWYRQDPGLGLRLIYFSYDVKMKEKGDIPEGYSVSREKKERFSLILESASTNQTSMYLCASSPRTGGIGQPQHFGDGTRLSIL.

The CDR3 protein is CASSDRGSGNTIYF. The CDR3 DNA reads as TGTGCCAGCAGCGACCGGGGCTCTGGAAACACCATATATTTT. The rearrangement joins TRBV3-1 (or the pseudogene TRBV3-2) to TRBJ1-3; D is unclear. V lost 5 bases to trimming and J lost 0 bases, with 8 bases between them. This CDR3 contains 14 residues. Germline V CDR1 and CDR2: LGHDT, YNNKEL (reference sequence).

In this sample, this clone turned up once. J is TRBJ2-5 and V is TRBV7-9; D is perhaps TRBD1 (6 bases). This CDR3 comprises 13 residues. Germline lookup yields CDR1 SEHNR and CDR2 FQNEAQ (reference sequence). V lost 3 bases and J lost 5, with 10 bases in between. The CDR3 here is CASSFRGEETQYF. The DNA for the CDR3 is TGTGCCAGCAGCTTCAGGGGAGAGGAGACCCAGTACTTC. The variable domain in full, with the rest retrieved from reference TRBV7-9 and TRBJ2-5, is DTGVSQNPRHKITKRGQNVTFRCDPISEHNRLYWYRQTLGQGPEFLTYFQNEAQLEKSRLLSDRFSAERPKGSFSTLEIQRTEQGDSAMYLCASSFRGEETQYFGPGTRLLVL.

The V gene is TRBV29-1, the J gene TRBJ1-5; unclear D gene. Germline lookup yields CDR1 SQVTM and CDR2 ANQGSEA. The CDR3 has 13 residues. The ends were cut back, 6 bases at V and 5 bases at J, with 14 bases in the middle. Here the CDR3 reads CSVAPGRDQPQHF. The CDR3 DNA is TGCAGCGTAGCCCCGGGTCGGGATCAGCCCCAGCATTTT.

V usage is TRBV10-3 and J usage is TRBJ1-2; the match to TRBD1 covers 8 bases. The CDR3 consists of 17 residues. J was trimmed by 2 bases and V by 7 bases; bases with no gene match: 15. CDR1 is ENHRY, CDR2 SYGVKD, per germline. The CDR3 DNA reads TGTGCCATCACCAGGGGGGACAGGAGCCTGACAAACTATGGCTACACCTTC. Translating gives CAITRGDRSLTNYGYTF.

The chain is built from TRBV11-2 and TRBJ2-7; 9 bases agree with TRBD2. CDR3 length: 15 amino acids. Germline CDR1 reads SGHAT; CDR2 reads FQNNGV. The trim removed 4 bases at V and 1 base at J, leaving 5 bases unmatched. The CDR3 reads CASSWTSAISYEQYF. CDR3 nucleotides: TGTGCCAGCAGCTGGACTAGCGCGATATCCTACGAGCAGTACTTC.

This rearrangement joins TRBV7-9 to TRBJ1-1; 8 nucleotides match TRBD1. Germline V lookup: CDR1 SEHNR, CDR2 FQNEAQ (reference sequence). V gave up 4 bases and J gave up 1 base; unmatched junction bases: 5. This CDR3 is built from 15 residues. CDR3 in DNA: TGTGCCAGCAGCTCCAGACAGGGGAAGAACACTGAAGCTTTCTTT. Its protein product is CASSSRQGKNTEAFF.

This clone has a handful of counts. The chain recombines TRBV5-1 with TRBJ1-1; no clear D gene. CDR1 is SGHRS and CDR2 is YFSETQ in the germline V gene. The germline V and J ends were trimmed by 5 bases and 1 base, with 9 bases remaining between them. CDR3 length: 13 amino acids. CDR3 sequence reads: CASRLDENTEAFF. CDR3 nucleotide sequence: TGCGCCAGCAGACTCGATGAGAACACTGAAGCTTTCTTT.

V and J are TRBV3-1 (or the pseudogene TRBV3-2) and TRBJ1-3; D perhaps matches TRBD1 (6 bases). Germline assignment: CDR1 LGHDT and CDR2 YNNKEL (reference sequence). V lost 7 bases and J 1 base, leaving 11 bases between the germline ends. The CDR3 totals 14 residues. CDR3 residues: CASTLQGSGNTIYF. CDR3 coding DNA: TGTGCCAGCACCCTACAGGGTTCTGGAAACACCATATATTTT.

This clone has more than one count but fewer than ten. The chain links TRBV14 to TRBJ1-2; D uncertain. V lost 6 bases, J lost 4 bases, and 12 bases lay in between. Germline lookup yields CDR1 SGHDN and CDR2 FVKESK. The CDR3 is 13 amino acids. In DNA, the CDR3 is TGTGCCAGCAGTCCGGGAACATTCTATGGCTACACCTTC. It translates to CASSPGTFYGYTF.

There are a few counts of this clone. V and J are TRBV5-1 and TRBJ1-2; unclear D gene. Trimming took 6 bases from V and 0 from J, leaving 12 bases between them. The length of the CDR3 is 14 residues. The germline gives CDR1 SGHRS, CDR2 YFSETQ. CDR3 nucleotide sequence: TGCGCCAGCATGGCGGCCAGCTCTAACTATGGCTACACCTTC. This gives the protein CASMAASSNYGYTF.

This clone was counted a few times. The chain uses TRBV6-6 and TRBJ1-4, with a possible D match to TRBD1 (6 bases). From germline, CDR1 is MNHNY and CDR2 SVGAGI (reference sequence). Trimming took 6 bases from V and 0 from J, leaving 17 bases between them. CDR3 length: 17 residues. In DNA, the CDR3 is TGTGCCAGCAGACGACTTTCATCAGGGGCAACTAATGAAAAACTGTTTTTT. Residues: CASRRLSSGATNEKLFF.

The chain uses TRBV4-1 and TRBJ2-5, with TRBD2 matching over 10 bases. The V gene end was trimmed by 4 bases and the J gene end by 5 bases; junction bases not matched to a gene: 4. CDR3 length: 14 residues. The germline gives CDR1 MGHRA, CDR2 YSYEKL. CDR3 DNA sequence: TGCGCCAGCAGCCCGGATAGCGGGGGGGAGACCCAGTACTTC. Its protein is CASSPDSGGETQYF.

For this clone: The sample has other DNA sequences that encode this CDR3 too. V usage is TRBV7-9 and J usage is TRBJ1-2; TRBD1 matches 8 bases. The length of the CDR3 is 13 residues. V gave up 5 bases and J gave up 7 bases; unmatched junction bases: 6. The germline gives CDR1 SEHNR, CDR2 FQNEAQ (reference sequence). CDR3 region: CASSPDRVSGYTF. In DNA, the CDR3 is TGTGCCAGCAGCCCGGACAGGGTTTCTGGCTACACCTTC.

The chain's CDR3 is CAWGTGPNTGELFF. CDR3 coding DNA: TGTGCCTGGGGGACAGGGCCGAACACCGGGGAGCTGTTTTTT. The gene calls are TRBV30 and TRBJ2-2, with TRBD1 identical over 9 bases. V was pared by 5 bases and J by 0 bases, with 1 base of the junction left unmatched. Germline V lookup: CDR1 GTSNPN, CDR2 SVGIG (reference sequence). CDR3 length: 14 amino acids.

V gene TRBV4-1 combines with J gene TRBJ2-2; no clear D. V was clipped by 1 base and J by 2 bases, with 11 bases between them. The CDR3 contains 16 residues. From germline, CDR1 is MGHRA and CDR2 YSYEKL. CDR3 loop: CASSQVSRINTGELFF. CDR3 DNA sequence: TGCGCCAGCAGCCAAGTGAGCAGGATAAACACCGGGGAGCTGTTTTTT.

The chain carries TRBV5-1 and TRBJ2-7; D is ambiguous. Trimming shortened V by 0 bases and J by 2 bases, and 9 bases separated the two germline ends. In germline, CDR1 is SGHRS, CDR2 YFSETQ. This CDR3 is built from 14 residues. The CDR3 DNA follows: TGCGCCAGCAGCTTGGCAAATGGGCCCTACGAGCAGTACTTC. Its protein is CASSLANGPYEQYF.

Remarks on this clone: Other nucleotide sequences from this sample produce the same CDR3. The V and J genes are TRBV4-2 and TRBJ2-2; D call uncertain. Germline CDR1 and CDR2: LGHNA and YNFKEQ. This CDR3 has 12 amino acids. The germline V and J ends were trimmed by 1 base and 6 bases, with 3 bases remaining between them. CDR3 sequence reads: CASSQVSGELFF. In nucleotides, the CDR3 is TGTGCCAGCAGCCAAGTCTCCGGGGAGCTGTTTTTT.

The rearrangement uses TRBV5-6 and TRBJ2-5; a possible D gene is TRBD1 (6 bases). CDR1 is SGHDT, CDR2 YYEEEE, per germline. The CDR3 contains 14 residues. The ends were cut back, 4 bases at V and 4 bases at J, with 14 bases in the middle. In DNA, the CDR3 is TGTGCCAGCAGCCGGCCAGGGGCCGGAGAGACCCAGTACTTC. It specifies CASSRPGAGETQYF.

This chain links TRBV6-4 with TRBJ2-1, with D perhaps matching TRBD1 (6 bases). The CDR3 loop spans 15 amino acids. Trimming removed 4 bases from V and 4 bases from J, with 14 bases in between. From germline, CDR1 is MRHNA and CDR2 SNTAGT. The CDR3 reads CASSGMHTGYNEQFF. In DNA form, the CDR3 reads TGTGCCAGCAGTGGCATGCACACAGGGTACAATGAGCAGTTCTTC.

The table lists this clone with a few counts. The V and J genes are TRBV5-8 and TRBJ1-2, with 8 positions matching TRBD1. This CDR3 has 13 residues. Germline loops: CDR1 SGHTS, CDR2 YDEGEE. With V trimmed by 4 bases and J by 5 bases, 4 bases remained unmatched. CDR3 protein: CASSRDRFYGYTF. The DNA of the CDR3 is TGTGCCAGCAGCCGGGACAGGTTTTATGGCTACACCTTC.

As for this clone: The same CDR3 is also encoded by other DNA sequences in this sample. This chain connects TRBV3-1 (or the pseudogene TRBV3-2) to TRBJ2-3; 8 bases map to TRBD1. The V gene end was trimmed by 4 bases and the J gene end by 0 bases; junction bases not matched to a gene: 0. CDR3 length equals 14 residues. CDR1 and CDR2 from the germline V gene are LGHDT and YNNKEL (reference sequence). CDR3 sequence reads: CASSRTGSTDTQYF. The CDR3 bases are TGTGCCAGCAGCCGGACAGGGAGCACAGATACGCAGTATTTT.

The CDR3 region has the DNA TGTGCCAGTAGTACCGCGACAGGCTACGAGCAGTACTTC. This encodes CASSTATGYEQYF. The chain links TRBV19 to TRBJ2-7, with D possibly being TRBD1 (6 bases). Trimming took off 4 bases at V and 3 bases at J, with 10 bases between the two ends. Per germline, CDR1 LNHDA and CDR2 SQIVND (reference sequence). The CDR3 contains 13 residues.

The chain is built from TRBV7-9 and TRBJ1-2; tentative D call: TRBD1 (5 bases). This CDR3 comprises 14 residues. The V end lost 4 bases, the J end lost 12 bases, and 21 bases lay between the germline ends. Per germline, CDR1 SEHNR and CDR2 FQNEAQ (reference sequence). CDR3 in amino acids: CASSSSGGSRADTF. The CDR3 nucleotides are TGTGCCAGCAGCTCCAGCGGGGGGTCTCGTGCGGACACCTTC.

This chain joins TRBV2 and TRBJ2-7, with 10 bases identical to TRBD1. The CDR3 is 19 amino acids. V dropped 3 bases and J dropped 2; count of bases not matched to a gene: 16. Germline CDR1 and CDR2: SNHLY and FYNNEI. The CDR3 DNA is TGTGCCAGCAGTGAGACTCCCGGGACAGGGGAGACGGGTCCCTACGAGCAGTACTTC. It specifies CASSETPGTGETGPYEQYF.

The V gene is TRBV5-1, the J gene TRBJ1-3; 7 bases are a match to TRBD1. This CDR3 region has 15 residues. The junction had 3 bases not matched to a gene; V was cut back by 0 bases and J by 3 bases. The V gene's germline CDR1 is SGHRS and CDR2 YFSETQ. The CDR3 protein is CASSLVSGGGNTIYF. CDR3 nucleotides: TGCGCCAGCAGCTTGGTATCAGGGGGTGGAAACACCATATATTTT.

The J gene is TRBJ1-5, the V gene TRBV3-1 (or the pseudogene TRBV3-2), with unresolved D. In germline, CDR1 is LGHDT, CDR2 YNNKEL (reference sequence). V gave up 3 bases and J gave up 2 bases, with 11 bases separating them. The CDR3 covers 15 residues. The CDR3 loop is CASSHGRRGNQPQHF. The DNA of the CDR3 is TGTGCCAGCAGCCACGGTAGGCGGGGCAATCAGCCCCAGCATTTT.

J is TRBJ2-7 and V is TRBV13; TRBD1 matches 8 bases. Germline CDR1 PRHDT, CDR2 FYEKMQ (reference sequence). This CDR3 spans 14 amino acids. Germline trimming cut 5 bases from V and 4 bases from J; bases unmatched to any gene: 7. The CDR3 DNA reads as TGTGCCAGCAGCCTCCGGACAGGGTTTTACGAGCAGTACTTC. This gives the protein CASSLRTGFYEQYF.

This clone was picked up one time. The rearrangement joins TRBV6-5 to TRBJ1-6; D not certain. Germline V gives CDR1 MNHEY, CDR2 SVGAGI. The CDR3 consists of 16 residues. Trimming removed 0 bases at V and 2 bases at J, with 8 bases between. CDR3 nucleotides: TGTGCCAGCAGTTACTCACGTGACACCTATAATTCACCCCTCCACTTT. Protein product: CASSYSRDTYNSPLHF.

The chain has TRBV24-1 and TRBJ1-1; no firm D call. V gave up 7 bases and J gave up 1 base, with 9 bases separating them. CDR3 length: 13 residues. Per the germline V gene, CDR1 is KGHDR and CDR2 is SFDVKD. The CDR3 nucleotides are TGTGCCACCAGACGGGAAGGGAACACTGAAGCTTTCTTT. Translation: CATRREGNTEAFF.